These 9 T cell receptor beta chains were sequenced from one sample in a study of cytomegalovirus exposure and HLA in healthy donors. Assay: immunoSEQ multiplex PCR; the TCRdb copy retains only in-frame clones and omits some. The sample shows around 70,000 clones, approximately 95% of them seen only once. The sequenced sample consisted of PBMCs. The receptors were sampled from a man aged 18 to 35 in good health and CMV-seronegative.

The chain is built from TRBV11-2 and TRBJ1-2, with D perhaps matching TRBD1 (6 bases). The V and J ends lost 4 bases and 5 bases respectively, with 11 bases between them. Germline CDR1 is SGHAT and CDR2 is FQNNGV. The CDR3 sequence is 13 residues long. CDR3: CASSSGTSYGYTF. CDR3 nucleotide sequence: TGTGCCAGCAGCTCCGGGACATCTTATGGCTACACCTTC.

This rearrangement joins TRBV2 to TRBJ1-2, with 7 bases fitting TRBD1. The CDR3 has 11 residues. Trimming at V came to 8 bases and at J to 8 bases, leaving 5 bases not matched to a gene. Germline V gene lookup returns CDR1 SNHLY and CDR2 FYNNEI. CDR3 DNA sequence: TGTGCCAGCGCGGCAGGGGGGGGCTACACCTTC. Translation gives CASAAGGGYTF.

As regards this clone: A junction boundary mismatches the germline segment, possibly from a read error. The chain is built from TRBV5-4 and TRBJ1-1; D perhaps matches TRBD1 (6 bases). Germline CDR1 is SGHNT and CDR2 is YYREEE (reference sequence). The CDR3 runs to 15 residues. CDR3: CASTLVGQKNTEAFF. CDR3 nucleotides: TGTGCCAGCACCTTGGTGGGACAAAAGAACACTGAAGCTTTCTTT.

The rearrangement joins TRBV18 to TRBJ2-5; 8 nucleotides align to TRBD2. Germline CDR1 KGHSH, CDR2 LQKENI. The CDR3 sequence is 16 residues long. Germline trimming cut 1 base from V and 2 bases from J; bases unmatched to any gene: 6. For the CDR3, the DNA is TGTGCCAGCTCACCACTGTCGGGGGGGACGCAAGAGACCCAGTACTTC. Translating gives CASSPLSGGTQETQYF.

This clone has only one observation. This sequence joins TRBV18 and TRBJ2-5; 9 positions agree with TRBD1. Per the germline V gene, CDR1 is KGHSH and CDR2 is LQKENI. The CDR3 length is 14 residues. Trimming took 5 bases from V and 5 from J; bases not matched to a gene: 6. Here the CDR3 DNA reads TGTGCCAGCTCAGACGGACAGGGGAGGGAGACCCAGTACTTC. Residues: CASSDGQGRETQYF.

This clone was counted a single time. The chain is built from TRBV5-3 and TRBJ1-2; D gene ambiguous. TRBV5-3 is given ORF status, its function remaining uncertain. This CDR3 region has 12 residues. Trimming stripped 1 base from V and 4 bases from J, with 5 bases between. CDR3 bases: TGTGCCAGAAGCTTGTCCATCTATGGCTACACCTTC. Amino acid sequence: CARSLSIYGYTF.

The genes are TRBV27 and TRBJ2-1, with D maybe TRBD2 (5 bases). The germline V gene has CDR1 MNHEY and CDR2 SMNVEV (reference sequence). The CDR3 loop spans 15 amino acids. V was clipped by 8 bases and J by 5 bases, with 19 bases between them. CDR3 DNA sequence: TGTGCCAGCCGACTACTCTATGAACCGAACAATGAGCAGTTCTTC. This codes for CASRLLYEPNNEQFF.

The rearrangement joins TRBV30 to TRBJ1-6; D gene unclear. Per germline, CDR1 GTSNPN and CDR2 SVGIG (reference sequence). This CDR3 is 12 amino acids long. V dropped 3 bases and J dropped 10 bases, with 10 bases sitting between them. CDR3 residues: CAWSPPGSPLHF. The CDR3 DNA is TGTGCCTGGAGCCCCCCAGGCTCACCCCTCCACTTT.

V gene TRBV27 combines with J gene TRBJ2-3; the match to TRBD2 covers 10 bases. Germline values: CDR1 MNHEY, CDR2 SMNVEV (reference sequence). This CDR3 has 16 amino acids. V trimming: 5 bases; J trimming: 1 base; junction bases outside the gene matches: 6. The chain's CDR3 is CASSRSGGLGTDTQYF. The CDR3 DNA is TGTGCCAGCAGTCGTAGCGGGGGGTTAGGCACAGATACGCAGTATTTT.